The T cell receptor (beta chain) under discussion was sequenced for a study of shared T cell receptors in the human thymus. This clone has only a few counts. This CDR3 spans 14 amino acids. CDR1 and CDR2 from the germline V gene are SGHRS and YFSETQ. V was shortened by 6 bases and J by 12 bases, with 19 bases between the two germline ends. Profiled with immunoSEQ multiplex PCR; TCRdb holds only in-frame clones, not every one. Of some 700,000 clones in the sample, 70% to 90% were seen once. The same sample was also studied in work on human thymus T cells. That work states: Thymic repertoires overlap heavily among unrelated individuals, related research has reported.

The chain carries TRBV5-1 and TRBJ1-6; weak D call: TRBD1 (6 bases). Material: thymocytes. This TCR was sampled from a girl under three years old with a congenital heart defect. This chain's CDR3 is CASNHGQLRKPLHF. DNA of the CDR3: TGCGCCAGCAACCATGGACAGCTAAGGAAACCCCTCCACTTT. Based on the CDR3 plus reference TRBV5-1 and TRBJ1-6, the full variable domain is KAGVTQTPRYLIKTRGQQVTLSCSPISGHRSVSWYQQTPGQGLQFLFEYFSETQRNKGNFPGRFSGRQFSNSRSEMNVSTLELGDSALYLCASNHGQLRKPLHFGNGTRLTVT.